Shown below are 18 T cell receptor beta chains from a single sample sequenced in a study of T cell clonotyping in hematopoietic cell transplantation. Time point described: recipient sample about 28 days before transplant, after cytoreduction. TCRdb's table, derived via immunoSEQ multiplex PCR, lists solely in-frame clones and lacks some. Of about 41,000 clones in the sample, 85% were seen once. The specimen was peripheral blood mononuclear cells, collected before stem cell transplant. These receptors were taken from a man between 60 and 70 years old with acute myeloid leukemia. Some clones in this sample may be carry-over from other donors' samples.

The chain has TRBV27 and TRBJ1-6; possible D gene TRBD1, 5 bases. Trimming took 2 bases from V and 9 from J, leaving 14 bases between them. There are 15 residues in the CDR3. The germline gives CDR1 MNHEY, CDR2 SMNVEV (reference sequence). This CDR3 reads CASSLVGLRGSPLHF. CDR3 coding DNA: TGTGCCAGCAGTTTAGTGGGCCTAAGGGGTTCACCCCTCCACTTT.

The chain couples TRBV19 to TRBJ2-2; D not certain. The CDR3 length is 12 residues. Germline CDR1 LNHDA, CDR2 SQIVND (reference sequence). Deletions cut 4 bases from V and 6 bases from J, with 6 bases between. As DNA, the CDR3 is TGTGCCAGTAGTACAGAAGCCGGGGAGCTGTTTTTT. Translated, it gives CASSTEAGELFF.

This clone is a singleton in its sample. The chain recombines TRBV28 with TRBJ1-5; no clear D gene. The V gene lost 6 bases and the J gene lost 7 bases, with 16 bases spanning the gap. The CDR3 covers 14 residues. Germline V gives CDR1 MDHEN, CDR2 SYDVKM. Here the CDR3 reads CASRLVREVQPQHF. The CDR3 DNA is TGTGCCAGCAGGCTGGTTAGGGAGGTACAGCCCCAGCATTTT.

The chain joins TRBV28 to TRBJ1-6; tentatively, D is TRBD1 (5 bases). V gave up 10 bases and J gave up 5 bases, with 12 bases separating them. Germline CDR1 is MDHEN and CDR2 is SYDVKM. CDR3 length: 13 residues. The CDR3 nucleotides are TGTGCCACCACTGGACAAAATAATTCACCCCTCCACTTT. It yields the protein CATTGQNNSPLHF.

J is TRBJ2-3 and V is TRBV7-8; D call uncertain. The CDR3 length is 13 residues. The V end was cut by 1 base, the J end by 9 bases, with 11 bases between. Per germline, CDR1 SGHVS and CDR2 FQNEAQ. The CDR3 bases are TGTGCCAGCAGCTTAGATCGTCGAGGAACGCAGTATTTT. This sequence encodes CASSLDRRGTQYF.

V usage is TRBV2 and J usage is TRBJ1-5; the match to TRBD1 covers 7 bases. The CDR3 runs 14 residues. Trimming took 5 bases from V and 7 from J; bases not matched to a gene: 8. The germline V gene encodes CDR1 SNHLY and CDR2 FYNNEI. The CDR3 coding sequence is TGTGCCAGCAGTCCCGGACAGGCACCCCAGCCCCAGCATTTT. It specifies CASSPGQAPQPQHF.

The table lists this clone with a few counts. The CDR3 is CASSLRADPDGYTF. CDR3 coding DNA: TGCGCCAGCAGCTTGAGGGCGGATCCGGATGGCTACACCTTC. The rearrangement joins TRBV5-1 to TRBJ1-2; no reliable D call. Germline lookup yields CDR1 SGHRS and CDR2 YFSETQ. Trimming removed 1 base from V and 6 bases from J, with 13 bases in between. This CDR3 has 14 amino acids.

The chain's CDR3 is CAWMGRDSYEQYF. The CDR3 coding sequence is TGTGCCTGGATGGGCAGGGACTCCTACGAGCAGTACTTC. The chain is built from TRBV30 and TRBJ2-7; maybe TRBD1 (5 bases). V was trimmed by 4 bases and J by 0 bases, leaving 10 bases between them. Germline loops: CDR1 GTSNPN, CDR2 SVGIG (reference sequence). This CDR3 has 13 amino acids.

The CDR3 sequence is CASSYRVSNYGYTF. The CDR3 DNA reads TGTGCCAGCAGTTACCGCGTCAGTAACTATGGCTACACCTTC. The chain combines TRBV6-5 with TRBJ1-2; no definite D call. Trimming removed 2 bases from V and 1 base from J, with 8 bases in between. The CDR3 totals 14 residues. Germline V gives CDR1 MNHEY, CDR2 SVGAGI.

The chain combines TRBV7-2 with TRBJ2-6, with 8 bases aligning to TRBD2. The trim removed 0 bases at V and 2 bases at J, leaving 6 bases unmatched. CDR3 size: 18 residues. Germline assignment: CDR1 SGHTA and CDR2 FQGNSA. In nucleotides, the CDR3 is TGTGCCAGCAGCTTAGCCACTAGCGGACGAACTGGGGCCAACGTCCTGACTTTC. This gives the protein CASSLATSGRTGANVLTF.

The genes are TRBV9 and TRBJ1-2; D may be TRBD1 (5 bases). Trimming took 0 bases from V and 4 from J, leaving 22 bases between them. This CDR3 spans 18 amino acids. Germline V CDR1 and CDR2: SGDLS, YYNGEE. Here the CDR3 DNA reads TGTGCCAGCAGCGTAGAGAGGGGCCTGGTCGGGATGATCTATGGCTACACCTTC. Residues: CASSVERGLVGMIYGYTF.

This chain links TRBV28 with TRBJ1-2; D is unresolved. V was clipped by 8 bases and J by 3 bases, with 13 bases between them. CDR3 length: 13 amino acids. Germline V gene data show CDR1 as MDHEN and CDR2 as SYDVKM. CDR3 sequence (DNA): TGTGCCAGCTACCCGCGTGGGGACTATGGCTACACCTTC. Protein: CASYPRGDYGYTF.

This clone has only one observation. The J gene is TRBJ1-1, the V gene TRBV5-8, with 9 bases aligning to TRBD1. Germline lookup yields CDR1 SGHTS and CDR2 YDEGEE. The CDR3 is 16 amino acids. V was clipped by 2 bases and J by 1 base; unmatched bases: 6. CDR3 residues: CASSFNRGPGNTEAFF. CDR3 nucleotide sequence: TGTGCCAGCAGCTTTAACAGGGGGCCGGGGAACACTGAAGCTTTCTTT.

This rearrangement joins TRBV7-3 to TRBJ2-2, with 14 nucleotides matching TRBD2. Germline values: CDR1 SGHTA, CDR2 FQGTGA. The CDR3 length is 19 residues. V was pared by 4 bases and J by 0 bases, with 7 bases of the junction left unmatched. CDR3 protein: CASSSRGLAGGPNTGELFF. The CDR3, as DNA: TGTGCCAGCAGCTCGAGAGGACTAGCGGGGGGACCGAACACCGGGGAGCTGTTTTTT.

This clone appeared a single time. CDR3 sequence (DNA): TGTGCCAGCCAGGGGGACAGGCTAGACTACGAGCAGTACTTC. It specifies CASQGDRLDYEQYF. This chain joins TRBV2 and TRBJ2-7; TRBD1 matches 8 bases. After removal of 8 bases from V and 3 bases from J, the junction contained 9 bases not matched to a gene. Germline CDR1 SNHLY, CDR2 FYNNEI. The CDR3 contains 14 residues.

The chain's CDR3 is CASSQDRGRSGNSPLHF. CDR3 in DNA: TGCGCCAGCAGCCAAGATCGAGGAAGGAGCGGGAATTCACCCCTCCACTTT. The chain combines TRBV4-1 with TRBJ1-6, with D unclear. Germline V lookup: CDR1 MGHRA, CDR2 YSYEKL. CDR3 length equals 17 residues. V shed 0 bases and J shed 7 bases, with 16 bases lying between them.

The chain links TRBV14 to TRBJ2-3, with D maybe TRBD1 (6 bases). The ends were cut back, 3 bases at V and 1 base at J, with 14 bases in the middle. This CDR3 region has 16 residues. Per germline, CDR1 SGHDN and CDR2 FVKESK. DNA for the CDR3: TGTGCCAGCAGCCAGTACACAGGGTCTGGCACAGATACGCAGTATTTT. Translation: CASSQYTGSGTDTQYF. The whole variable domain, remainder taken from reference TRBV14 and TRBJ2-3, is EAGVTQFPSHSVIEKGQTVTLRCDPISGHDNLYWYRRVMGKEIKFLLHFVKESKQDESGMPNNRFLAERTGGTYSTLKVQPAELEDSGVYFCASSQYTGSGTDTQYFGPGTRLTVL.

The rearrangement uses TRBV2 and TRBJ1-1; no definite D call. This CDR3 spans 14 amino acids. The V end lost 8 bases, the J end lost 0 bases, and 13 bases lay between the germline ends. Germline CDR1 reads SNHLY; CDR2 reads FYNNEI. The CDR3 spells CASGQKGLNTEAFF. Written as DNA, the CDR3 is TGTGCCAGCGGCCAGAAGGGTCTGAACACTGAAGCTTTCTTT. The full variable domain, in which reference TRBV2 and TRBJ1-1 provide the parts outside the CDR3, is EPEVTQTPSHQVTQMGQEVILRCVPISNHLYFYWYRQILGQKVEFLVSFYNNEISEKSEIFDDQFSVERPDGSNFTLKIRSTKLEDSAMYFCASGQKGLNTEAFFGQGTRLTVV.